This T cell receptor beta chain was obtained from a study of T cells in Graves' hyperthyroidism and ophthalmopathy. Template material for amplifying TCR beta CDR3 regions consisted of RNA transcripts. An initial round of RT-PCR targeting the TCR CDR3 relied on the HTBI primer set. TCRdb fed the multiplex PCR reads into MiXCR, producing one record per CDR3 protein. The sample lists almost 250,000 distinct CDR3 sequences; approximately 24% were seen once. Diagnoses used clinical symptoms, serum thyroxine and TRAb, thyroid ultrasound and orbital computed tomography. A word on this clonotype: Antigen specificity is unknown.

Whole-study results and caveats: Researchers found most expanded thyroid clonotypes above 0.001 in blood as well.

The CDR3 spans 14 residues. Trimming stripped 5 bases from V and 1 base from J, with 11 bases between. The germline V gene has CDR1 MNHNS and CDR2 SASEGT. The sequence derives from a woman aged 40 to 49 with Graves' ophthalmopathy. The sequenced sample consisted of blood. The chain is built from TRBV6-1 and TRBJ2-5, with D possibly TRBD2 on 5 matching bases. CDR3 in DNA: TGTGCCAGCAGTAATCTAAGCGGCCAAGAGACCCAGTACTTC. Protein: CASSNLSGQETQYF.